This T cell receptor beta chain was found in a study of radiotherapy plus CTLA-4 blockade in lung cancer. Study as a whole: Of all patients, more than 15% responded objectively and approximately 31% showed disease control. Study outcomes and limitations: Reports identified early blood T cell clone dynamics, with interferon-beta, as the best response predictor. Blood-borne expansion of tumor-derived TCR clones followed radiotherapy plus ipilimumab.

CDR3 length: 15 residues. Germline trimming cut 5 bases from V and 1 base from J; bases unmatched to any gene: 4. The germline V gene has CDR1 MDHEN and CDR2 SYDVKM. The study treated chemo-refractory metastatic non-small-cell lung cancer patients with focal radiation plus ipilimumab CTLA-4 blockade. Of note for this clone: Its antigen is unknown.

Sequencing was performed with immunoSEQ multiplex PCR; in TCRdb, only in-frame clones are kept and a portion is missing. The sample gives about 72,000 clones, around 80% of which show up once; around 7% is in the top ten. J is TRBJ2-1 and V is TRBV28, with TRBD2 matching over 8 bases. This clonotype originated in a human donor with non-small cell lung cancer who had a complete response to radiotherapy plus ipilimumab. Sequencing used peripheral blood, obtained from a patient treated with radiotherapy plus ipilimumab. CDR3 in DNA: TGTGCCAGCAGTCAAGCGGGAGTGTCCTACAATGAGCAGTTCTTC. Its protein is CASSQAGVSYNEQFF. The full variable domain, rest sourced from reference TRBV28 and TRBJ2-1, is DVKVTQSSRYLVKRTGEKVFLECVQDMDHENMFWYRQDPGLGLRLIYFSYDVKMKEKGDIPEGYSVSREKKERFSLILESASTNQTSMYLCASSQAGVSYNEQFFGPGTRLTVL.